Listed here are 8 T cell receptor beta chains from one sample, sequenced in a study of shared clonotypes between healthy human individuals. Data came from immunoSEQ multiplex PCR; TCRdb stores just in-frame clones and leaves some out. Counted here are over 2 million clones, roughly 94% occurring once; the ten biggest clones make up 0.13%. The sequenced material came from naive CD4+ T cells sorted from blood. The subset denotes: CD45RA+ positively selected. The receptors stem from a man aged 18 to 30 in good health.

J is TRBJ2-7 and V is TRBV4-2; 8 nucleotides line up with TRBD2. The CDR3 spans 16 residues. Germline loops: CDR1 LGHNA, CDR2 YNFKEQ. The V gene end was trimmed by 5 bases and the J gene end by 0 bases; junction bases not matched to a gene: 9. CDR3 region: CASSRPGGGSSYEQYF. CDR3 DNA: TGTGCCAGCAGCAGGCCCGGGGGGGGCAGCTCCTACGAGCAGTACTTC.

This chain connects TRBV5-4 to TRBJ1-2, with TRBD1 as a possible D gene (6 bases). This CDR3 is built from 17 residues. Between the trimmed V and J ends, which lost 2 bases and 1 base, there was a span of 18 bases. CDR1 is SGHNT and CDR2 is YYREEE in the germline V gene (reference sequence). This CDR3 is CASSFILDSQNNYGYTF. CDR3 in DNA: TGTGCCAGCAGCTTTATCCTGGACAGCCAAAATAACTATGGCTACACCTTC.

This clone has just one count. At the DNA level, this CDR3 is encoded by other sequences in the same sample as well. The V gene is TRBV7-2, the J gene TRBJ2-2; TRBD2 is a possible D gene (6 bases). The CDR3 consists of 15 residues. From germline, CDR1 is SGHTA and CDR2 FQGNSA. V lost 0 bases, J lost 1 base, and 6 bases lay in between. The CDR3 nucleotides are TGTGCCAGCAGCTTAGCGGGAGGGAACACCGGGGAGCTGTTTTTT. Residues: CASSLAGGNTGELFF. The entire variable domain, with the rest obtained from reference TRBV7-2 and TRBJ2-2, is as follows: GAGVSQSPSNKVTEKGKDVELRCDPISGHTALYWYRQSLGQGLEFLIYFQGNSAPDKSGLPSDRFSAERTGGSVSTLTIQRTQQEDSAVYLCASSLAGGNTGELFFGEGSRLTVL.

With regard to this clone: Additional DNA sequences in this sample encode the identical CDR3. This chain links TRBV7-9 with TRBJ1-2; D is unresolved. Germline CDR1 SEHNR, CDR2 FQNEAQ (reference sequence). The germline V and J ends were trimmed by 5 bases and 0 bases, with 4 bases remaining between them. The CDR3 consists of 12 residues. The CDR3 coding sequence is TGTGCCAGCAGCCAGACTAACTATGGCTACACCTTC. Translation: CASSQTNYGYTF.

V gene TRBV5-4 combines with J gene TRBJ2-7; D perhaps matches TRBD2 (5 bases). Trimming took 4 bases from V and 0 from J, leaving 11 bases between them. The V gene's germline CDR1 is SGHNT and CDR2 YYREEE (reference sequence). The CDR3 sequence is 14 residues long. CDR3 nucleotides: TGTGCCAGCAGCCGGACTTCGAGCTCCTACGAGCAGTACTTC. Translating it yields CASSRTSSSYEQYF.

The V gene is TRBV30, the J gene TRBJ1-1, with D hard to call. The V gene's germline CDR1 is GTSNPN and CDR2 SVGIG (reference sequence). The CDR3 has 13 amino acids. V lost 4 bases to trimming and J lost 3 bases, with 12 bases between them. This CDR3 is CAWNSVSYTEAFF. CDR3 sequence (DNA): TGTGCCTGGAACAGCGTCAGCTACACTGAAGCTTTCTTT.

The V and J genes are TRBV18 and TRBJ1-2; the D gene is possibly TRBD1 (5 bases). V shed 2 bases and J shed 5 bases, with 15 bases lying between them. This CDR3 contains 15 residues. CDR1 is KGHSH and CDR2 is LQKENI in the germline V gene. DNA of the CDR3: TGTGCCAGCTCACCAGGGAGGGGACCATTTTATGGCTACACCTTC. Protein product: CASSPGRGPFYGYTF.

The chain is built from TRBV5-5 and TRBJ2-7; TRBD1 matches 9 bases. J gave up 12 bases and V 3 bases, and 13 bases lay outside the gene matches. This CDR3 spans 14 amino acids. Germline V gives CDR1 SGHKS, CDR2 YYEKEE (reference sequence). The CDR3 nucleotides are TGTGCCAGCAGCTCGAAACCGGGACAGGGCATGCGGTACTTC. The encoded protein is CASSSKPGQGMRYF.